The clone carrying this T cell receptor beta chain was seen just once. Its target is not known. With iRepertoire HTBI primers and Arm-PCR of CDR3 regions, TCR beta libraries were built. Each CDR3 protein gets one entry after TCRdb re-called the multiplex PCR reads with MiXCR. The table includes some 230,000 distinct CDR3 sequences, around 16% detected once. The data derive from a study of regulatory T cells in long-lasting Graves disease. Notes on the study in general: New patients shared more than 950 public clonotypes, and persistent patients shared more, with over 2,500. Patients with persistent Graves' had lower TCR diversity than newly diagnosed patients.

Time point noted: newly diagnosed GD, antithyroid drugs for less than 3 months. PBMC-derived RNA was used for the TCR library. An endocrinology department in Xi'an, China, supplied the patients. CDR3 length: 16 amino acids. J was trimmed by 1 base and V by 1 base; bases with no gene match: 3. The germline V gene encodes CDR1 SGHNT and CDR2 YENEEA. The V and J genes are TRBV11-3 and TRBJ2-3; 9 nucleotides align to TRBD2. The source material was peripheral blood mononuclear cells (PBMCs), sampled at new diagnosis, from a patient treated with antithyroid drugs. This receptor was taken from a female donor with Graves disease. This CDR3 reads CASSLGRTSGTDTQYF. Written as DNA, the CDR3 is TGTGCCAGCAGCTTAGGTCGGACTAGCGGCACAGATACGCAGTATTTT.